The present entry profiles one TCR beta chain with its context. This specimen belongs to a study of blood T cell repertoires in COVID-19. Looking at the study overall: The samples span acute and convalescent COVID-19 from the United States, Italy and Spain. Sample material is recorded as cDNA or gDNA derived from T cells, B-cell-depleted T cells, or PBMCs.

As processed by the authors: Using reference gene primer amplification, nucleated cell counts were estimated. Data came from immunoSEQ multiplex PCR; TCRdb stores just in-frame clones and leaves some out. V, J and clone size derive from that table, while D and trimming were established from the DNA sequence. The sample has roughly 200,000 clones; 80% are singletons. V lost 4 bases to trimming and J lost 2 bases; unmatched junction nucleotides: 3. The CDR3 is made up of 15 amino acids. Germline-derived CDR1 and CDR2 are SGHRS and YFSETQ. Sequencing used peripheral blood. This TCR was sampled from a man aged 55 to 70 with acute or convalescent COVID-19. V is TRBV5-1 and J is TRBJ2-6; the match to TRBD2 covers 7 bases. The CDR3 region is CASSPGRAGANVLTF. The CDR3 DNA follows: TGCGCCAGCAGCCCAGGGAGGGCTGGGGCCAACGTCCTGACTTTC. The whole variable domain, filled in from reference TRBV5-1 and TRBJ2-6, reads KAGVTQTPRYLIKTRGQQVTLSCSPISGHRSVSWYQQTPGQGLQFLFEYFSETQRNKGNFPGRFSGRQFSNSRSEMNVSTLELGDSALYLCASSPGRAGANVLTFGAGSRLTVL.